This TCR beta chain emerged from a study of T cell repertoires in cytomegalovirus infection. Study details: Selected CMV epitopes included recently identified HLA-C-restricted ones as well as well-studied HLA-B-restricted ones. An indication of both CMV infection and matching HLA type came from public TCR beta signatures.

Per germline, CDR1 SNHLY and CDR2 FYNNEI. The CDR3 has 15 amino acids. V was pared by 8 bases and J by 0 bases, with 14 bases between. Notes on this clonotype: Its antigen is not identified.

TCRdb re-analysed the reads in MiXCR, keeping a single row per CDR3 protein. Seen here are fewer than 1,000,000 distinct CDR3 sequences, roughly 31% observed once, and the top ten hold over 12%. Overall study findings and caveats: It was HLA-C-restricted CMV-specific TCR beta clonotypes that dominated the response ex vivo. Individuals carrying CMV plus the relevant HLA were identified by cumulative frequency of public TCR beta families.

This TCR derives from a human donor in good health (CMV status not recorded). Some clones in this sample may be carry-over from other donors' samples. The V call is TRBV2, the J call TRBJ1-5; no firm D call. Sequencing used cultured CD8+ T cells from PBMCs, obtained from culture after CMV antigen stimulation. DNA of the CDR3: TGTGCCAGCCAAGAGTTACTTTATAGCAATCAGCCCCAGCATTTT. Its translation is CASQELLYSNQPQHF.